The rows below give T cell receptor beta chains drawn from one sample of a study of spatial heterogeneity in lung cancer. TCRdb called the 5' RACE reads again in MiXCR, with one record for every CDR3 protein. The data show around 8,000 distinct CDR3 sequences, 8.2% seen once. Sequencing was performed on lung tumor tissue, taken at surgery. These TCRs come from a male donor with early-stage non-small cell lung cancer. Each CDR3 is given with its conserved first and last residue. Each record gives: CDR3 protein, CDR3 DNA, J gene, D gene, CDR3 length, clone size, V gene. A D gene is named only where the DNA matches it firmly. Size tells how often a clone was seen (once, few, many) or the class of an expanded clone, and some rows leave it out.

CASSLEGGEQYF	TGCGCCAGCAGCTTGGAGGGGGGCGAGCAGTACTTC	TRBJ2-7	.	12	many	TRBV5-1
CASRGQGVEKLFF	TGTGCCAGCAGAGGACAGGGGGTTGAAAAACTGTTTTTT	TRBJ1-4	TRBD1	13	many	TRBV6-6
CASSETGTVETQYF	TGTGCCAGCAGTGAGACCGGGACAGTGGAGACCCAGTACTTC	TRBJ2-5	TRBD1	14	many	TRBV2
CAWSVLGTGTDTQYF	TGTGCCTGGAGTGTACTGGGGACAGGCACAGATACGCAGTATTTT	TRBJ2-3	TRBD1	15	medium-sized	TRBV30
CASIFDGGVVDEQFF	TGTGCCAGCATTTTTGACGGGGGAGTTGTGGATGAGCAGTTCTTC	TRBJ2-1	.	15	medium-sized	TRBV7-9
CASSQGREVNEQFF	TGCGCCAGCAGCCAGGGGCGGGAGGTCAATGAGCAGTTCTTC	TRBJ2-1	TRBD2	14	medium-sized	TRBV4-3
CASRVGAYETQYF	TGTGCCAGCAGGGTGGGGGCGTATGAGACCCAGTACTTC	TRBJ2-5	.	13	medium-sized	TRBV27
CSARVNGRGGELFF	TGCAGTGCTAGAGTGAACGGGAGGGGAGGGGAGCTGTTTTTT	TRBJ2-2	TRBD2	14	.	TRBV20-1
CASSPDGSYGYTF	TGTGCCAGCTCACCAGACGGATCCTATGGCTACACCTTC	TRBJ1-2	.	13	many	TRBV18
CSATAGTSGVQNTQYF	TGCAGTGCTACCGCCGGGACTAGCGGGGTCCAGAATACGCAGTATTTT	TRBJ2-3	TRBD2	16	many	TRBV20-1
CATSDWSAAGSDTQYF	TGTGCCACCAGTGATTGGAGCGCAGCGGGATCGGATACGCAGTATTTT	TRBJ2-3	TRBD2	16	.	TRBV24-1
CSAGWGFAETQYF	TGCAGTGCTGGATGGGGGTTTGCAGAGACCCAGTACTTC	TRBJ2-5	.	13	many	TRBV20-1
CASSLRQGAGETQYF	TGTGCCAGCAGTTTAAGACAGGGGGCCGGAGAGACCCAGTACTTC	TRBJ2-5	TRBD1	15	.	TRBV27
CASSLYSAGGGETQYF	TGTGCCAGCAGCTTATATTCAGCGGGAGGTGGGGAGACCCAGTACTTC	TRBJ2-5	TRBD2	16	many	TRBV7-2
CASSLGQVVTEAFF	TGCGCCAGCAGCTTGGGACAGGTGGTCACTGAAGCTTTCTTT	TRBJ1-1	.	14	medium-sized	TRBV5-1
CSASQPQNEQFF	TGCAGTGCATCCCAACCCCAAAATGAGCAGTTCTTC	TRBJ2-1	.	12	.	TRBV20-1
CASSQGGGGGYGYTF	TGCGCCAGCAGCCAAGGAGGGGGCGGAGGCTATGGCTACACCTTC	TRBJ1-2	TRBD1	15	medium-sized	TRBV4-3
CASSYSYSTDTQYF	TGTGCCAGCAGCTACAGTTATTCCACAGATACGCAGTATTTT	TRBJ2-3	.	14	medium-sized	TRBV5-4
CASRTSGRRNEQFF	TGTGCCAGCAGAACTAGCGGGAGACGCAATGAGCAGTTCTTC	TRBJ2-1	TRBD2	14	medium-sized	TRBV6-2/TRBV6-3
CAWRKDTNTDTQYF	TGTGCCTGGAGAAAGGACACCAACACAGATACGCAGTATTTT	TRBJ2-3	.	14	medium-sized	TRBV30
CASSAYRVPPIANYGYTF	TGTGCCAGCAGCGCGTACAGGGTCCCGCCTATAGCTAACTATGGCTACACCTTC	TRBJ1-2	.	18	many	TRBV7-8
CASSLEAGYTEAFF	TGTGCCAGCAGCTTAGAGGCCGGGTACACTGAAGCTTTCTTT	TRBJ1-1	.	14	many	TRBV7-9
CSVDIQGAVF	TGCAGCGTTGATATTCAGGGGGCTGTCTTT	TRBJ1-1	TRBD1	10	medium-sized	TRBV29-1
CASRNRGRNTEAFF	TGTGCCAGCAGAAACAGGGGGAGGAACACTGAAGCTTTCTTT	TRBJ1-1	TRBD1	14	few	TRBV12-3/TRBV12-4
CASSPVSTYEQYF	TGCGCCAGCAGCCCGGTCTCTACCTACGAGCAGTACTTC	TRBJ2-7	.	13	medium-sized	TRBV5-1
CASSPPPGVPYNEQFF	TGTGCCAGCAGCCCGCCCCCGGGAGTCCCTTACAATGAGCAGTTCTTC	TRBJ2-1	.	16	medium-sized	TRBV3-1
CSASDFQETQYF	TGCAGTGCTAGTGACTTCCAAGAGACCCAGTACTTC	TRBJ2-5	.	12	.	TRBV20-1
CASRNGRNTGELFF	TGTGCCAGCAGAAACGGAAGAAACACCGGGGAGCTGTTTTTT	TRBJ2-2	.	14	medium-sized	TRBV2
CASSEIKGDTQYF	TGTGCCAGCAGTGAAATAAAGGGGGATACGCAGTATTTT	TRBJ2-3	.	13	many	TRBV2
CATSDPKQGPNNEQFF	TGTGCCACCAGTGATCCGAAGCAGGGGCCTAACAATGAGCAGTTCTTC	TRBJ2-1	.	16	many	TRBV24-1
CASSLRQGNEAFF	TGCGCCAGCAGTTTAAGACAGGGCAATGAAGCTTTCTTT	TRBJ1-1	TRBD1	13	medium-sized	TRBV5-1
CASSKNRDRGTGELFF	TGTGCCAGCAGCAAGAACCGGGACAGAGGCACCGGGGAGCTGTTTTTT	TRBJ2-2	TRBD1	16	many	TRBV7-8
CASSFRQDSRSLYGYTF	TGTGCCAGCAGCTTTCGACAGGACAGCCGAAGCCTTTATGGCTACACCTTC	TRBJ1-2	.	17	medium-sized	TRBV7-2
CAISRQGLETQYF	TGTGCCATCAGTCGACAGGGGCTGGAGACCCAGTACTTC	TRBJ2-5	TRBD1	13	medium-sized	TRBV10-3
CASSLVAGTHNEQFF	TGCGCCAGCAGCTTGGTAGCGGGAACTCACAATGAGCAGTTCTTC	TRBJ2-1	TRBD2	15	many	TRBV5-1
CASSSLAGGPNEQFF	TGCGCCAGCAGCTCCCTAGCGGGAGGGCCTAATGAGCAGTTCTTC	TRBJ2-1	TRBD2	15	few	TRBV5-1
CASSLEGAQADTQYF	TGTGCCAGCAGCTTAGAAGGAGCCCAAGCGGATACGCAGTATTTT	TRBJ2-3	.	15	many	TRBV7-8
CAIFSGRGETQYF	TGTGCCATCTTCTCGGGACGGGGGGAGACCCAGTACTTC	TRBJ2-5	.	13	.	TRBV10-3
CASSSSLAGVGTDTQYF	TGCGCCAGCAGCTCCTCTCTAGCGGGAGTGGGCACAGATACGCAGTATTTT	TRBJ2-3	TRBD2	17	many	TRBV5-1
CASSHGTQQSGSLHF	TGCGCCAGCAGCCATGGAACCCAGCAGTCAGGGTCCCTCCACTTT	TRBJ1-6	.	15	medium-sized	TRBV4-3
CASSLGFGSQGSAFF	TGTGCCAGCAGCTTAGGTTTTGGCAGCCAAGGTTCCGCTTTCTTT	TRBJ1-1	.	15	many	TRBV7-9
CASSHGLAGGSYEQYF	TGCGCCAGCAGCCACGGACTAGCGGGAGGAAGCTACGAGCAGTACTTC	TRBJ2-7	TRBD2	16	many	TRBV4-3
CASSQDKFGWREVHTGELFF	TGTGCCAGCAGCCAAGATAAATTCGGGTGGCGGGAGGTGCACACCGGGGAGCTGTTTTTT	TRBJ2-2	TRBD2	20	medium-sized	TRBV4-2
CASSGSREDTQYF	TGTGCCAGCAGCGGTAGTAGAGAAGATACGCAGTATTTT	TRBJ2-3	.	13	.	TRBV9
CSASGDGETDTQYF	TGCAGTGCTAGCGGGGACGGGGAGACAGATACGCAGTATTTT	TRBJ2-3	.	14	medium-sized	TRBV20-1
CSAGPRDRAYEQYF	TGCAGTGCTGGCCCCCGGGACAGGGCCTACGAGCAGTACTTC	TRBJ2-7	TRBD1	14	.	TRBV20-1
CASSQVANSGNTIYF	TGCGCCAGCAGCCAAGTAGCGAACTCTGGAAACACCATATATTTT	TRBJ1-3	.	15	many	TRBV4-3
CASSKPGTGNTGELFF	TGCGCCAGCAGCAAACCCGGGACAGGGAACACCGGGGAGCTGTTTTTT	TRBJ2-2	TRBD1	16	.	TRBV5-1
CASSLVLGNTGELFF	TGTGCCAGCAGCTTAGTCCTAGGGAACACCGGGGAGCTGTTTTTT	TRBJ2-2	.	15	many	TRBV11-2
CASSSTKSGTGGLNVLTF	TGTGCCAGCAGCTCGACCAAGTCCGGGACAGGGGGCCTGAACGTCCTGACTTTC	TRBJ2-6	TRBD1	18	once	TRBV5-5
CASSVKSSGSMYNEQFF	TGTGCCAGCAGCGTAAAGAGTAGCGGGAGTATGTACAATGAGCAGTTCTTC	TRBJ2-1	TRBD2	17	medium-sized	TRBV9
CASSRDLAGGTNEQFF	TGTGCCAGCAGCAGGGATCTAGCGGGAGGAACCAATGAGCAGTTCTTC	TRBJ2-1	TRBD2	16	many	TRBV7-3
CASSFRGLVNTEAFF	TGTGCCAGCAGCTTTCGGGGGTTAGTGAACACTGAAGCTTTCTTT	TRBJ1-1	.	15	many	TRBV7-9
CASSDRSGLNNEQFF	TGTGCCAGCAGTGATCGTAGCGGATTGAACAATGAGCAGTTCTTC	TRBJ2-1	.	15	many	TRBV2
CASSPTFRGDSPLHF	TGTGCCAGCAGCCCCACTTTCCGGGGGGACTCACCCCTCCACTTT	TRBJ1-6	.	15	medium-sized	TRBV7-2